This T cell receptor beta chain was sequenced in a study of T cell repertoires in cytomegalovirus infection. TCRdb re-called the reads through MiXCR, storing one row per CDR3 protein. The table records under 100,000 distinct CDR3 sequences, more than 3% of them present only once. Germline V gene data show CDR1 as LGHNA and CDR2 as YSLEER. V lost 0 bases, J lost 0 bases, and 7 bases stayed unmatched. CDR3 size: 18 residues. This clonotype has ten or more counts. Input material: PBMCs. V gene TRBV4-3 combines with J gene TRBJ2-7; 11 nucleotides match TRBD2. The clonotype was recovered from a human donor in good health (CMV status not recorded). Some clones in this sample may be carry-over from other donors' samples. In nucleotides, the CDR3 is TGCGCCAGCAGCCAAGATCTAGCGGGGGGACTCCTCTCCTACGAGCAGTACTTC. It specifies CASSQDLAGGLLSYEQYF.